This T cell receptor beta chain was sequenced for a study of spatial heterogeneity in lung cancer. Study overall: A T cell module score from matched bulk RNA-seq correlated strongly with TCR transcript counts in tumor regions.

Described time point: sample taken at primary tumor resection. This CDR3 is 14 amino acids long. Germline lookup yields CDR1 SEHNR and CDR2 FQNEAQ (reference sequence). The V end lost 5 bases, the J end lost 2 bases, and 13 bases lay between the germline ends. Comment on this clonotype: No antigen is known for it.

Study conclusions and caveats: One measure, the expanded intratumoral alpha and beta TCR count, tracked tumor mutation counts.

TCRdb passed the 5' RACE reads through MiXCR, listing each CDR3 protein once. The sample lists more than 10,000 distinct CDR3 sequences, 4.5% to 6% occurring once. V and J are TRBV7-9 and TRBJ2-7; D possibly corresponds to TRBD2 (6 bases). The sample in question was lung tumor tissue, obtained at surgery. The clonotype originates from a female donor with early-stage non-small cell lung cancer. This CDR3 reads CASSPGLIAYEQYF. DNA for the CDR3: TGTGCCAGCAGCCCGGGACTCATAGCCTACGAGCAGTACTTC.